The 12 T cell receptor beta chains below all came from one sample that was sequenced in a study of a mutant IDH1 vaccine in newly diagnosed glioma. Some clones are missing from TCRdb's copy, which holds only in-frame ones; the method was immunoSEQ multiplex PCR. In the table there are 25,000 to 35,000 clones, roughly 90% of which are singletons. Time point described: week 11, during vaccination. Vaccinated patients received 300 ug of mutant IDH1 20-mer peptide per dose, with topical imiquimod. These receptors lack a known antigen. Material: PBMCs, obtained from a glioma patient whose treatment included an IDH1 peptide vaccine. These receptors were taken from a young man with glioma.

The chain links TRBV6-1 to TRBJ1-1; D call uncertain. This CDR3 comprises 12 residues. V was clipped by 7 bases and J by 5 bases, with 11 bases between them. Germline-derived CDR1 and CDR2 are MNHNS and SASEGT. The CDR3 reads CASIRDGTEAFF. The CDR3 DNA follows: TGTGCCAGCATTAGAGACGGGACTGAAGCTTTCTTT.

This chain links TRBV28 with TRBJ1-3, with 11 bases identical to TRBD1. The trim removed 5 bases at V and 2 bases at J, leaving 8 bases unmatched. Germline V CDR1 and CDR2: MDHEN, SYDVKM. This CDR3 is built from 17 residues. The CDR3 region has the DNA TGTGCCAGCAGTCCCCTCGGACAGGGGGCGGCTGGAAACACCATATATTTT. Amino acid sequence: CASSPLGQGAAGNTIYF. Together with reference TRBV28 and TRBJ1-3, the CDR3 gives the full variable domain: DVKVTQSSRYLVKRTGEKVFLECVQDMDHENMFWYRQDPGLGLRLIYFSYDVKMKEKGDIPEGYSVSREKKERFSLILESASTNQTSMYLCASSPLGQGAAGNTIYFGEGSWLTVV.

The chain links TRBV30 to TRBJ2-3; the D is unclear. Trimming took off 1 base at V and 0 bases at J, with 5 bases between the two ends. Germline V gene data show CDR1 as GTSNPN and CDR2 as SVGIG (reference sequence). The CDR3 sequence is 13 residues long. DNA of the CDR3: TGTGCCTGGAGTGAGCTGAGCACAGATACGCAGTATTTT. Its translation: CAWSELSTDTQYF.

To note about this clone: The junction and the germline gene differ at one end; a read error may be behind it. The V call is TRBV30, the J call TRBJ2-7, with TRBD1 matching 12 bases. CDR1 and CDR2 (germline): GTSNPN, SVGIG (reference sequence). This CDR3 spans 13 amino acids. CDR3 region: CAWSHPGQGAGWF. The CDR3 DNA sequence: TGTGCCTGGAGCCATCCGGGACAGGGGGCGGGTTGGTTC. The full variable domain, with the rest looked up from reference TRBV30 and TRBJ2-7, is SQTIHQWPATLVQPVGSPLSLECTVEGTSNPNLYWYRQAAGRGLQLLFYSVGIGQISSEVPQNLSASRPQDRQFILSSKKLLLSDSGFYLCAWSHPGQGAGWFGPGTRLTVT.

The chain carries TRBV10-3 and TRBJ2-7; 8 bases line up with TRBD1. The CDR3 is 13 amino acids. V lost 10 bases and J lost 2; bases outside the gene matches: 7. In germline, CDR1 is ENHRY, CDR2 SYGVKD. The CDR3 region is CATSPGQAYEQYF. CDR3 in DNA: TGTGCCACCTCTCCGGGACAGGCCTACGAGCAGTACTTC.

The J gene is TRBJ2-7, the V gene TRBV7-9; 10 bases agree with TRBD2. The CDR3 consists of 19 residues. Trimming cost V 1 base and J 1 base; bases outside gene matches: 13. Germline lookup yields CDR1 SEHNR and CDR2 FQNEAQ (reference sequence). DNA for the CDR3: TGTGCCAGCAGCTTAGTACCTAGCGGGAGACGCCGAGAATCCTACGAGCAGTACTTC. Its translation is CASSLVPSGRRRESYEQYF.

The rearrangement links TRBV27 to TRBJ2-2, with 10 bases lining up with TRBD2. Germline lookup yields CDR1 MNHEY and CDR2 SMNVEV (reference sequence). The CDR3 has 17 residues. The V and J ends lost 4 bases and 5 bases, in that order; junction bases with no gene match: 10. The CDR3 coding sequence is TGTGCCAGCAGTTCCCCTGGGCCTAGCGGGAGAACCGGGGAGCTGTTTTTT. Its translation: CASSSPGPSGRTGELFF.

The chain has TRBV15 and TRBJ1-2; unclear D gene. The CDR3 extends over 14 amino acids. Trimming removed 1 base from V and 3 bases from J, with 9 bases in between. From germline, CDR1 is LNHNV and CDR2 YYDKDF (reference sequence). Here the CDR3 DNA reads TGTGCCACCAGCAGAGGGGGAAGCGACTATGGCTACACCTTC. Its translation: CATSRGGSDYGYTF.

The V and J genes are TRBV29-1 and TRBJ1-1, with 7 bases matching TRBD1. The CDR3 sequence is 11 residues long. J lost 6 bases, V lost 8 bases, and 6 bases had no gene match. Looked up from germline, CDR1 is SQVTM and CDR2 is ANQGSEA. Here the CDR3 reads CSPTQGAEAFF. In nucleotides, the CDR3 is TGCAGCCCGACCCAGGGGGCTGAAGCTTTCTTT. Based on the CDR3 plus reference TRBV29-1 and TRBJ1-1, the full variable domain is SAVISQKPSRDICQRGTSLTIQCQVDSQVTMMFWYRQQPGQSLTLIATANQGSEATYESGFVIDKFPISRPNLTFSTLTVSNMSPEDSSIYLCSPTQGAEAFFGQGTRLTVV.

The V and J genes are TRBV6-5 and TRBJ1-1, with TRBD1 identical over 9 bases. CDR1 MNHEY and CDR2 SVGAGI come from the germline V gene. J was trimmed by 6 bases and V by 0 bases; bases with no gene match: 5. The CDR3 is 15 residues long. DNA of the CDR3: TGTGCCAGCAGTTACTCGAACAGGGGGCAGGCTGAAGCTTTCTTT. Its protein product is CASSYSNRGQAEAFF.

The rearrangement joins TRBV4-1 to TRBJ1-1; D uncertain. With 3 bases removed from V and 1 base from J, the gap between germline ends came to 12 bases. This CDR3 has 15 amino acids. From germline, CDR1 is MGHRA and CDR2 YSYEKL. CDR3 region: CASSHSPETNTEAFF. The CDR3 DNA is TGCGCCAGCAGCCATTCTCCCGAAACGAACACTGAAGCTTTCTTT.

V usage is TRBV6-5 and J usage is TRBJ1-2; the D gene is possibly TRBD1 (5 bases). CDR1 is MNHEY, CDR2 SVGAGI, per germline. This CDR3 is 12 amino acids long. V was clipped by 7 bases and J by 8 bases, with 14 bases between them. CDR3 region: CASNPAGGGYTF. As DNA, the CDR3 is TGTGCCAGCAACCCAGCTGGGGGAGGCTACACCTTC.